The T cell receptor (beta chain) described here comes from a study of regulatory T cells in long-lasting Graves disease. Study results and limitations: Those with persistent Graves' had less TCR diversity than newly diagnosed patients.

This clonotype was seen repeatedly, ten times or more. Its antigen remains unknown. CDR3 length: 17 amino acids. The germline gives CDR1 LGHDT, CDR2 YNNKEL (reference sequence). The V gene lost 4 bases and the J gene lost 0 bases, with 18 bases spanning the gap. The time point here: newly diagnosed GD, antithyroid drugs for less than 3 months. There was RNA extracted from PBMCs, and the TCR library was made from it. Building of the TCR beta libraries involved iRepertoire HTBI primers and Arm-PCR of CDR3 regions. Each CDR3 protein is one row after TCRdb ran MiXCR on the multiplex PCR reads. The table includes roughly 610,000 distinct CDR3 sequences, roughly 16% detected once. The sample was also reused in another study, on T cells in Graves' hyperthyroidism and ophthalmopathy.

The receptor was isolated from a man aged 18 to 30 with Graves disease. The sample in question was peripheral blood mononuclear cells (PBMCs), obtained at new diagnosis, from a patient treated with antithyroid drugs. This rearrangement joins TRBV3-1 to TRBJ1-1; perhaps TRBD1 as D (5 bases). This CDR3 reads CASSPRVGMGLNTEAFF. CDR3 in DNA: TGTGCCAGCAGCCCAAGAGTAGGGATGGGGCTGAACACTGAAGCTTTCTTT. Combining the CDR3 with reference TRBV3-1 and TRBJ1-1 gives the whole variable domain DTAVSQTPKYLVTQMGNDKSIKCEQNLGHDTMYWYKQDSKKFLKIMFSYNNKELIINETVPNRFSPKSPDKAHLNLHINSLELGDSAVYFCASSPRVGMGLNTEAFFGQGTRLTVV.